This paragraph reports one T cell receptor (beta chain). Seattle patient enrollment occurred during active infection, with longitudinal follow-up thereafter. The data are from a study of blood T cell repertoires in COVID-19. CDR3 length: 15 amino acids. With V trimmed by 5 bases and J by 3 bases, 5 bases remained unmatched. Germline CDR1 is SGHVS and CDR2 is FQNEAQ. Measured with immunoSEQ multiplex PCR; TCRdb has only the in-frame clones, and not every one. Among about 210,000 clones listed, over 75% were seen once. The material sequenced was peripheral blood. This TCR was recovered from a woman in her 70s with COVID-19, enrolled during active disease. The rearrangement uses TRBV7-8 and TRBJ2-3, with TRBD2 matching over 10 bases. This CDR3 reads CASSRVAGGTDTQYF. The CDR3, as DNA: TGTGCCAGCAGCCGAGTAGCGGGAGGTACAGATACGCAGTATTTT.